This is a list of T cell receptor beta chains from one sample in a study of blood T cell repertoires in COVID-19. Clones were read by immunoSEQ multiplex PCR, and TCRdb kept only the in-frame ones, dropping some. The sample lists approximately 65,000 clones; 88% were seen once. Material: peripheral blood. Receptors originate from a human donor in a cohort sampled during active COVID-19. Both conserved end residues are trimmed from each CDR3. Fields, in order: CDR3 protein, V gene, J gene.

CDR3 protein: SARRTGAQF
V gene: TRBV20-1
J gene: TRBJ2-1

CDR3 protein: ASSLYTGGSGNTIY
V gene: TRBV11-2
J gene: TRBJ1-3

CDR3 protein: ASSLVGTSSFTDTQY
V gene: TRBV11-2
J gene: TRBJ2-3

CDR3 protein: ASRGTDQETQY
V gene: TRBV19
J gene: TRBJ2-5

CDR3 protein: ASSLDRTSYEQY
V gene: TRBV27
J gene: TRBJ2-7

CDR3 protein: ASSSTRGETQY
V gene: TRBV7-3
J gene: TRBJ2-5

CDR3 protein: ASSPRSGGIDTQY
V gene: TRBV7-2
J gene: TRBJ2-3

CDR3 protein: ASSYSLRGELF
V gene: TRBV6-5
J gene: TRBJ2-2

CDR3 protein: SVEQDYGYT
V gene: TRBV29-1
J gene: TRBJ1-2

CDR3 protein: ASSPLGRNSGANVLT
V gene: TRBV18
J gene: TRBJ2-6

CDR3 protein: ASSLVFQLGETQY
V gene: TRBV7-2
J gene: TRBJ2-5

CDR3 protein: ASSKDRGNTGELF
V gene: TRBV5-1
J gene: TRBJ2-2

CDR3 protein: ASSVLWGRSEGYT
V gene: TRBV28
J gene: TRBJ1-2

CDR3 protein: ASSLWTGNTEAF
V gene: TRBV7-2
J gene: TRBJ1-1

CDR3 protein: ASSMGASDTQY
V gene: TRBV19
J gene: TRBJ2-3

CDR3 protein: ASTLTAMNTEAF
V gene: TRBV28
J gene: TRBJ1-1

CDR3 protein: ATSDREGSEQY
V gene: TRBV2
J gene: TRBJ2-7

CDR3 protein: ASSMGRLVGTYNEQF
V gene: TRBV19
J gene: TRBJ2-1

CDR3 protein: ASSLVSLETQY
V gene: TRBV5-5
J gene: TRBJ2-5